Following are 16 T cell receptor beta chains from one sample sequenced in a study of PD-1 blockade in classical Hodgkin lymphoma. Every patient had relapsed following autologous stem cell transplantation, and cohorts differed in brentuximab vedotin exposure. Sequencing used immunoSEQ multiplex PCR; TCRdb keeps in-frame clones, though not all of them. The table includes 35,000 to 45,000 clones, just over 85% detected once. The starting material was peripheral blood mononuclear cells (PBMCs), obtained before the second cycle of nivolumab. The receptors stem from a human donor with classical Hodgkin lymphoma.

The rearrangement links TRBV7-3 to TRBJ2-5; possible D gene TRBD2, 6 bases. The better agreement between TRBJ2-7 and the DNA end casts doubt on the J call. The CDR3 is 15 residues long. The germline gives CDR1 SGHTA, CDR2 FQGTGA. CDR3 nucleotides: TGTGCCAGCAGCTTAATGTCAGCGGGCCCTAACGAGCAGTACTTC. It encodes CASSLMSAGPNEQYF.

This clone was seen just once. The V gene is TRBV5-8, the J gene TRBJ2-1, with D unresolved. Trimming shortened V by 3 bases and J by 6 bases, and 13 bases separated the two germline ends. Germline values: CDR1 SGHTS, CDR2 YDEGEE. The CDR3 consists of 14 residues. The CDR3 region is CASSWTLSGNEQFF. The CDR3 nucleotides are TGTGCCAGCAGCTGGACCCTCAGTGGCAATGAGCAGTTCTTC.

The rearrangement links TRBV12-5 to TRBJ2-7; TRBD1 might be the D (6 bases). Germline CDR1 and CDR2: LGHNT and FRNRAP. The CDR3 contains 19 residues. Trimming left V 3 bases short and J 0 bases short, with 24 bases between. The DNA for the CDR3 is TGTGCTAGTGGTTTCGGTACAATTTTATGGGACAAAAGCTCCTACGAGCAGTACTTC. Its protein product is CASGFGTILWDKSSYEQYF.

This clone was counted a single time. Relative to the germline gene, one junction end is altered; a read error may explain this. The rearrangement links TRBV7-7 to TRBJ2-2, with D perhaps TRBD2 (5 bases). Germline loops: CDR1 SSHAT, CDR2 FNYEAQ (reference sequence). The CDR3 is made up of 17 amino acids. The CDR3 nucleotides are TGTGCTAGCAGCTTTCACAGCGGCCCGATGAACACCGGGGAGCTGTTTTTT. Translated, it gives CASSFHSGPMNTGELFF.

The V call is TRBV27, the J call TRBJ1-2; no definite D call. Trimming pared 6 bases from V and 8 bases from J, leaving 13 bases between. CDR1 and CDR2 (germline): MNHEY, SMNVEV (reference sequence). This CDR3 is built from 12 residues. CDR3 sequence: CASRIGIGGYTF. In nucleotides, the CDR3 is TGTGCCAGCAGGATAGGGATAGGCGGCTACACCTTC.

This rearrangement joins TRBV6-5 to TRBJ1-1; 7 bases align to TRBD1. J gave up 5 bases and V 5 bases, and 8 bases lay outside the gene matches. Germline CDR1 and CDR2: MNHEY and SVGAGI. The CDR3 has 14 amino acids. CDR3 region: CASSAGGAWTEAFF. CDR3 sequence (DNA): TGTGCCAGCAGTGCAGGGGGGGCTTGGACTGAAGCTTTCTTT.

The chain has TRBV19 and TRBJ1-4; the D gene is possibly TRBD1 (5 bases). The V gene lost 3 bases and the J gene lost 7 bases, with 15 bases spanning the gap. The CDR3 is 15 residues long. Germline V gene lookup returns CDR1 LNHDA and CDR2 SQIVND (reference sequence). The CDR3 bases are TGTGCCAGTAGTATGGGGCCCGGGAGCGGTGAAAAACTGTTTTTT. This encodes CASSMGPGSGEKLFF.

This chain uses TRBV5-4 with TRBJ2-3; TRBD2 aligns across 15 bases. V lost 4 bases to trimming and J lost 7 bases; unmatched junction nucleotides: 7. Germline V gene lookup returns CDR1 SGHNT and CDR2 YYREEE (reference sequence). There are 16 residues in the CDR3. The CDR3 sequence: CASSGWTSGRAYTQYF. DNA of the CDR3: TGTGCCAGCAGCGGCTGGACTAGCGGGAGGGCTTATACGCAGTATTTT.

The chain recombines TRBV25-1 with TRBJ1-4; D is unresolved. CDR1 is MGHDK and CDR2 is SYGVNS in the germline V gene. The ends were cut back, 6 bases at V and 4 bases at J, with 3 bases in the middle. The CDR3 loop spans 11 amino acids. CDR3 sequence (DNA): TGTGCCAGCAGGGTTAATGAAAAACTGTTTTTT. Translated, it gives CASRVNEKLFF.

The chain couples TRBV25-1 to TRBJ2-7; D possibly corresponds to TRBD2 (5 bases). The CDR3 extends over 12 amino acids. V was clipped by 5 bases and J by 2 bases, with 7 bases between them. Germline CDR1 MGHDK, CDR2 SYGVNS. This CDR3 reads CASSLGAYEQYF. In nucleotides, the CDR3 is TGTGCCAGCAGTCTGGGAGCCTACGAGCAGTACTTC.

The genes are TRBV9 and TRBJ1-1, with D possibly being TRBD1 (5 bases). Trimming removed 4 bases from V and 5 bases from J, with 15 bases in between. Germline V gene lookup returns CDR1 SGDLS and CDR2 YYNGEE. The length of the CDR3 is 14 residues. This chain's CDR3 is CASSRRPSGTEAFF. The DNA for the CDR3 is TGTGCCAGCAGCAGACGACCCTCAGGGACTGAAGCTTTCTTT.

CDR3 in amino acids: CASSLATGSGYTF. CDR3 bases: TGTGCCAGCAGCTTAGCGACAGGGAGCGGCTACACCTTC. This chain uses TRBV7-6 with TRBJ1-2, with 7 bases aligning to TRBD1. V lost 0 bases, J lost 8 bases, and 3 bases stayed unmatched. CDR3 length: 13 residues. Looked up from germline, CDR1 is SGHVS and CDR2 is FNYEAQ. The full variable domain, its missing parts supplied by reference TRBV7-6 and TRBJ1-2, is GAGVSQSPRYKVTKRGQDVALRCDPISGHVSLYWYRQALGQGPEFLTYFNYEAQQDKSGLPNDRFSAERPEGSISTLTIQRTEQRDSAMYRCASSLATGSGYTFGSGTRLTVV.

This clone was found a few times. The V gene is TRBV19, the J gene TRBJ2-7, with D tentatively TRBD1 (6 bases). Trimming removed 3 bases at V and 2 bases at J, with 20 bases between. Germline V gives CDR1 LNHDA, CDR2 SQIVND (reference sequence). The length of the CDR3 is 17 residues. The CDR3 region is CASSISWRQGQTYEQYF. The CDR3 DNA reads TGTGCCAGTAGTATTTCCTGGCGTCAGGGGCAGACCTACGAGCAGTACTTC.

The chain combines TRBV9 with TRBJ2-5, with 9 bases that match TRBD2. From germline, CDR1 is SGDLS and CDR2 YYNGEE. This CDR3 has 15 amino acids. The junction had 5 bases not matched to a gene; V was cut back by 4 bases and J by 1 base. This chain's CDR3 is CASSLAGALQETQYF. CDR3 bases: TGTGCCAGCAGCTTAGCGGGAGCACTCCAAGAGACCCAGTACTTC.

V usage is TRBV6-4 and J usage is TRBJ2-1; no definite D call. CDR1 and CDR2 from the germline V gene are MRHNA and SNTAGT. Trimming shortened V by 3 bases and J by 0 bases, and 3 bases separated the two germline ends. CDR3 length: 13 residues. The CDR3 DNA reads TGTGCCAGCAGTGAGGGCTCCTACAATGAGCAGTTCTTC. Protein product: CASSEGSYNEQFF.

The V and J genes are TRBV15 and TRBJ1-5; 9 bases are a match to TRBD1. The CDR3 covers 15 residues. The ends lost 3 bases at V and 5 bases at J; junction bases unmatched: 5. Germline lookup yields CDR1 LNHNV and CDR2 YYDKDF (reference sequence). CDR3 DNA: TGTGCCACCAGCAGTGACAGGGGGTTCTATCAGCCCCAGCATTTT. Its translation: CATSSDRGFYQPQHF.